These 8 T cell receptor beta chains were sequenced from one sample in a study of vaccination and CD4 T cells after COVID-19. The treatment here: approximately 9-day PBMC culture with coronavirus spike peptide pools or control peptides (ViraFEST assay). These receptors' targets are unknown. CD4+ T cells that had been cultured provided DNA sequenced with the Oncomine TCR Beta short-read assay. Via MiXCR, TCRdb re-called the PCR reads, giving one row per CDR3 protein. The repertoire holds some 5,000 distinct CDR3 sequences, with 35% to 60% as singletons. Source material: CD4+ T cells from blood, cultured in vitro. Receptors were obtained from a human donor who had recovered from COVID-19.

The rearrangement uses TRBV20-1 and TRBJ2-6; maybe TRBD2 (6 bases). The length of the CDR3 is 17 residues. Trimming removed 0 bases from V and 1 base from J, with 13 bases in between. The germline V gene encodes CDR1 DFQATT and CDR2 SNEGSKA (reference sequence). CDR3 in DNA: TGCAGTGCTAGAGATTTCGGAGGGGTTTCTGGGGCCAACGTCCTGACTTTC. It codes for CSARDFGGVSGANVLTF.

V gene TRBV5-4 combines with J gene TRBJ1-2; D may be TRBD1 (5 bases). In germline, CDR1 is SGHNT, CDR2 YYREEE (reference sequence). The CDR3 extends over 15 amino acids. V gave up 3 bases and J gave up 4 bases, with 16 bases separating them. The CDR3 here is CASSSPRDSSYGYTF. CDR3 DNA sequence: TGTGCCAGCAGCTCTCCCCGGGACTCAAGCTATGGCTACACCTTC.

The chain recombines TRBV5-1 with TRBJ2-1; 10 nucleotides agree with TRBD2. Germline values: CDR1 SGHRS, CDR2 YFSETQ. V shed 4 bases, J shed 8 bases, and the junction held 6 bases outside the gene matches. This CDR3 spans 14 amino acids. The CDR3 DNA is TGCGCCAGCAGCATAGCGGGAGGTGGGGATGAGCAGTTCTTC. Encoded protein: CASSIAGGGDEQFF.

The J gene is TRBJ1-5, the V gene TRBV19; 9 bases fit TRBD1. This CDR3 has 17 residues. CDR1 is LNHDA and CDR2 is SQIVND in the germline V gene (reference sequence). The J segment lost 4 bases and the V segment lost 4 bases, leaving 11 bases of the junction unmatched. For the CDR3, the DNA is TGTGCCAGTAGTAAGGACAGGGGCCAAGTCCCAAATCAGCCCCAGCATTTT. It yields the protein CASSKDRGQVPNQPQHF.

The chain has TRBV7-6 and TRBJ2-1; 11 bases agree with TRBD2. From germline, CDR1 is SGHVS and CDR2 FNYEAQ. This CDR3 contains 15 residues. The ends lost 1 base at V and 15 bases at J; junction bases unmatched: 11. In nucleotides, the CDR3 is TGTGCCAGCAGCTTAGGAGCTAGCGGGGGGACCTACCCGTTCTTC. It encodes CASSLGASGGTYPFF.

Here the CDR3 reads CAISPSNGYTF. In DNA form, the CDR3 reads TGTGCCATCAGTCCCTCCAATGGCTACACCTTC. The rearrangement uses TRBV10-3 and TRBJ1-2; D remains ambiguous. The CDR3 runs to 11 residues. Germline CDR1 ENHRY, CDR2 SYGVKD. V gave up 5 bases and J gave up 6 bases, with 7 bases separating them.

With regard to this clonotype: Its ends do not fully match the called genes, so a read error is possible. The chain has TRBV20-1 and TRBJ2-5; 12 bases are a match to TRBD2. Looked up from germline, CDR1 is DFQATT and CDR2 is SNEGSKA (reference sequence). The CDR3 contains 17 residues. The CDR3 spells CSASGSGTSGLQETQYF. CDR3 in DNA: TGTAGTGCTAGCGGGAGCGGGACTAGCGGGCTCCAAGAGACCCAGTACTTC.

The chain combines TRBV5-1 with TRBJ1-3; possibly TRBD1 for D (5 bases). This CDR3 has 15 residues. CDR1 is SGHRS, CDR2 YFSETQ, per germline. V lost 4 bases and J lost 0, with 11 bases in between. The DNA of the CDR3 is TGCGCCAGCAGCCCACAGGTCTACTCTGGAAACACCATATATTTT. This sequence encodes CASSPQVYSGNTIYF.